Each of the 5 T cell receptor beta chains below was sequenced from the same sample in a study of blood T cell repertoires in COVID-19. TCRdb keeps only in-frame clones here, not all; method: immunoSEQ multiplex PCR. The sample lists under 200,000 clones, 70% to 90% occurring once. Sequencing was done on a sample of peripheral blood. These receptors originate from an older woman with COVID-19, enrolled during active disease.

The V gene is TRBV11-2, the J gene TRBJ2-7, with 11 bases fitting TRBD2. The germline V gene encodes CDR1 SGHAT and CDR2 FQNNGV. V lost 3 bases to trimming and J lost 9 bases; unmatched junction nucleotides: 4. The CDR3 consists of 13 residues. CDR3 protein: CASSFQGLAVQYF. CDR3 sequence (DNA): TGTGCCAGCAGCTTTCAGGGACTAGCGGTGCAGTACTTC.

The chain carries TRBV11-2 and TRBJ1-1; D is perhaps TRBD1 (6 bases). The germline V and J ends were trimmed by 2 bases and 5 bases, with 12 bases remaining between them. Germline V gene data show CDR1 as SGHAT and CDR2 as FQNNGV. The CDR3 is 14 residues long. The DNA of the CDR3 is TGTGCCAGCAGCTTAAAGCAGGGGTGGACTGAAGCTTTCTTT. Amino acids: CASSLKQGWTEAFF.

The chain combines TRBV9 with TRBJ1-5, with 7 bases identical to TRBD1. This CDR3 comprises 14 residues. V lost 0 bases, J lost 5 bases, and 2 bases stayed unmatched. The V gene's germline CDR1 is SGDLS and CDR2 YYNGEE. CDR3 nucleotide sequence: TGTGCCAGCAGCGTAGAAGGGGGCTATCAGCCCCAGCATTTT. Its protein product is CASSVEGGYQPQHF.

J is TRBJ2-1 and V is TRBV20-1; D is possibly TRBD2 (5 bases). The V end was cut by 4 bases, the J end by 10 bases, with 11 bases between. This CDR3 has 11 residues. Looked up from germline, CDR1 is DFQATT and CDR2 is SNEGSKA (reference sequence). The chain's CDR3 is CSAKIALEQFF. The CDR3 DNA sequence: TGCAGTGCTAAAATAGCGCTGGAGCAGTTCTTC.

The V call is TRBV4-3, the J call TRBJ1-2; tentatively, D is TRBD1 (5 bases). From germline, CDR1 is LGHNA and CDR2 YSLEER. V was shortened by 7 bases and J by 0 bases, with 15 bases between the two germline ends. The CDR3 is made up of 15 amino acids. The CDR3 sequence: CASNPTAKANYGYTF. In nucleotides, the CDR3 is TGCGCCAGCAACCCGACAGCAAAGGCTAACTATGGCTACACCTTC.